This T cell receptor beta chain was sequenced in a study of blood T cell repertoires in COVID-19. Study context: The United States, Italy and Spain supplied acute and convalescent COVID-19 samples. The cDNA or gDNA used as material had been derived from T cells, B-cell-depleted T cells, or PBMCs.

The CDR3 has 16 amino acids. The V gene's germline CDR1 is SNHLY and CDR2 FYNNEI. Trimming removed 4 bases at V and 7 bases at J, with 17 bases between. This clone was recorded once. Original handling: From reference gene primer amplification, estimates of nucleated cell counts were derived. The table came from immunoSEQ multiplex PCR; TCRdb's copy has only in-frame clones and leaves some out. The DNA was the basis for D and trimming; V, J and clone size are from that table. The sample lists around 170,000 clones, about 88% seen once, with roughly 2.9% in the top ten. The chain is built from TRBV2 and TRBJ1-6; TRBD1 might be the D (6 bases). What was sequenced was peripheral blood. This TCR was recovered from a woman aged 30 to 39 with active or convalescent COVID-19. Written as DNA, the CDR3 is TGTGCCAGCAGTGGTATCGGGGGGCCGGGGAATTCACCCCTCCACTTT. This translates into CASSGIGGPGNSPLHF.